This T cell receptor (beta chain) came from a study of blood T cell repertoires in COVID-19. Study as a whole: Acute-phase and convalescent COVID-19 samples originated in the United States, Italy and Spain.

The ends were cut back, 8 bases at V and 0 bases at J, with 10 bases in the middle. Germline CDR1 and CDR2: WSHSY and SAAADI. CDR3 length: 13 residues. Only in-frame clones appear in the TCRdb table, and some are missing; sequencing was by immunoSEQ multiplex PCR. The data hold 95,000 to 100,000 clones, with approximately 92% observed a single time. This TCR derives from a man aged 45-60 years with active COVID-19. V usage is TRBV10-2 and J usage is TRBJ1-2; a weak D match, TRBD1 (5 bases). What was sequenced was peripheral blood. The CDR3 loop reads CASGAQANYGYTF. The CDR3 nucleotides are TGCGCCAGCGGGGCTCAAGCTAACTATGGCTACACCTTC.